These 30 T cell receptor beta chains originate from one sample sequenced in a study of cytomegalovirus exposure and HLA in healthy donors. Some clones are missing from TCRdb's copy, which holds only in-frame ones; the method was immunoSEQ multiplex PCR. The sample holds about 240,000 clones, 70% to 90% seen once. Sequences were obtained from PBMCs. The receptors here all came from a woman aged 25-40 years in good health and CMV-seropositive.

The rearrangement uses TRBV2 and TRBJ2-2; D might be TRBD1 (5 bases). The germline V gene has CDR1 SNHLY and CDR2 FYNNEI. Trimming took off 4 bases at V and 7 bases at J, with 7 bases between the two ends. The CDR3 contains 12 residues. The CDR3 here is CASSGGGGELFF. The DNA of the CDR3 is TGTGCCAGCAGTGGGGGCGGCGGGGAGCTGTTTTTT.

V gene TRBV5-1 combines with J gene TRBJ1-2; TRBD1 matches 7 bases. J gave up 6 bases and V 0 bases, and 8 bases lay outside the gene matches. The CDR3 is 15 residues long. The germline CDR1 and CDR2 sequences are SGHRS and YFSETQ. This CDR3 reads CASSLAGGQGDGYTF. The CDR3 nucleotides read TGCGCCAGCAGCTTGGCCGGAGGGCAGGGGGATGGCTACACCTTC.

This chain uses TRBV2 with TRBJ1-2; no definite D call. Germline values: CDR1 SNHLY, CDR2 FYNNEI. Trimming stripped 0 bases from V and 4 bases from J, with 18 bases between. The CDR3 is made up of 17 amino acids. The CDR3 region has the DNA TGTGCCAGCAGTGAAGCGGCTGGCAGGTTGGATCGCTATGGCTACACCTTC. Amino acid sequence: CASSEAAGRLDRYGYTF.

The chain uses TRBV14 and TRBJ2-7; D might be TRBD2 (5 bases). V dropped 1 base and J dropped 7 bases, with 14 bases sitting between them. From germline, CDR1 is SGHDN and CDR2 FVKESK. The CDR3 length is 14 residues. For the CDR3, the DNA is TGTGCCAGCAGCCAAGGAGGGCTAGTACGGGAGCAGTACTTC. The encoded protein is CASSQGGLVREQYF. The full variable domain, its missing parts supplied by reference TRBV14 and TRBJ2-7, is EAGVTQFPSHSVIEKGQTVTLRCDPISGHDNLYWYRRVMGKEIKFLLHFVKESKQDESGMPNNRFLAERTGGTYSTLKVQPAELEDSGVYFCASSQGGLVREQYFGPGTRLTVT.

The genes are TRBV14 and TRBJ2-5, with TRBD2 identical over 7 bases. The CDR3 loop spans 15 amino acids. Germline-derived CDR1 and CDR2 are SGHDN and FVKESK. The junction had 6 bases not matched to a gene; V was cut back by 3 bases and J by 2 bases. CDR3: CASSHEAGYQETQYF. In DNA form, the CDR3 reads TGTGCCAGCAGCCATGAAGCGGGATATCAAGAGACCCAGTACTTC.

As for this clone: The sample has other DNA sequences that encode this CDR3 too. This chain uses TRBV7-8 with TRBJ1-5; the D is unclear. This CDR3 region has 13 residues. CDR1 SGHVS and CDR2 FQNEAQ come from the germline V gene. Trimming took off 1 base at V and 6 bases at J, with 7 bases between the two ends. CDR3 bases: TGTGCCAGCAGCTTAGAGGAGGGTCAGCCCCAGCATTTT. Translation gives CASSLEEGQPQHF. The variable domain in full, with the rest retrieved from reference TRBV7-8 and TRBJ1-5, is GAGVSQSPRYKVAKRGQDVALRCDPISGHVSLFWYQQALGQGPEFLTYFQNEAQLDKSGLPSDRFFAERPEGSVSTLKIQRTQQEDSAVYLCASSLEEGQPQHFGDGTRLSIL.

This CDR3 is CASSFGASSNTEAFF. The CDR3 nucleotides read TGTGCCAGCAGTTTTGGAGCATCCTCGAACACTGAAGCTTTCTTT. This rearrangement joins TRBV27 to TRBJ1-1; D unclear. CDR3 length equals 15 residues. Germline values: CDR1 MNHEY, CDR2 SMNVEV (reference sequence). Trimming removed 3 bases from V and 1 base from J, with 12 bases in between.

The DNA for the CDR3 is TGTGCCAGCAGCGTTCACCCGACAGGAGGAGAAAAACTGTTTTTT. It translates to CASSVHPTGGEKLFF. The chain is built from TRBV7-8 and TRBJ1-4, with a weak D call TRBD1 (6 bases). Germline V gene sequence: CDR1 SGHVS, CDR2 FQNEAQ. Trimming cost V 5 bases and J 8 bases, with 18 bases left between them. CDR3 length: 15 residues.

V is TRBV7-9 and J is TRBJ1-5; 9 bases align to TRBD1. Unmatched junction bases numbered 6, after V lost 4 bases and J lost 5 bases. This CDR3 spans 15 amino acids. CDR1 is SEHNR, CDR2 FQNEAQ, per germline (reference sequence). The CDR3 loop is CASSSGQGLYQPQHF. For the CDR3, the DNA is TGTGCCAGCAGCTCCGGACAGGGGTTGTATCAGCCCCAGCATTTT.

The gene calls are TRBV29-1 and TRBJ2-3; D perhaps matches TRBD2 (6 bases). The CDR3 spans 14 residues. Looked up from germline, CDR1 is SQVTM and CDR2 is ANQGSEA. V gave up 2 bases and J gave up 2 bases, with 11 bases separating them. The CDR3 reads CSVESSGFTDTQYF. CDR3 nucleotides: TGCAGCGTTGAAAGTAGCGGCTTCACAGATACGCAGTATTTT.

The table lists this clone with a few counts. The V gene is TRBV9, the J gene TRBJ2-2; 8 nucleotides agree with TRBD2. The germline CDR1 and CDR2 sequences are SGDLS and YYNGEE. The CDR3 contains 15 residues. V gave up 0 bases and J gave up 5 bases; unmatched junction bases: 3. CDR3 nucleotides: TGTGCCAGCAGCGTAGGGGGACTAGGTACCGGGGAGCTGTTTTTT. Protein sequence: CASSVGGLGTGELFF.

The rearrangement uses TRBV2 and TRBJ1-1; no clear D. Per germline, CDR1 SNHLY and CDR2 FYNNEI. With 2 bases removed from V and 3 bases from J, the gap between germline ends came to 10 bases. CDR3 size: 14 residues. This chain's CDR3 is CASSEQAFDTEAFF. In DNA form, the CDR3 reads TGTGCCAGCAGTGAACAGGCCTTCGACACTGAAGCTTTCTTT.

The gene calls are TRBV4-1 and TRBJ1-2; the D gene is possibly TRBD1 (6 bases). The CDR3 loop spans 15 amino acids. Germline values: CDR1 MGHRA, CDR2 YSYEKL. Trimming removed 0 bases from V and 8 bases from J, with 16 bases in between. The CDR3 region is CASSQDGQRFRGYTF. CDR3 DNA sequence: TGCGCCAGCAGCCAAGACGGACAGAGATTTAGGGGCTACACCTTC.

The V gene is TRBV6-1, the J gene TRBJ1-4; 7 bases agree with TRBD1. The ends lost 5 bases at V and 3 bases at J; junction bases unmatched: 6. This CDR3 is built from 15 residues. The V gene's germline CDR1 is MNHNS and CDR2 SASEGT. The CDR3 region has the DNA TGTGCCAGCAGTTCCGCCGGGACAGCTAATGAAAAACTGTTTTTT. Protein sequence: CASSSAGTANEKLFF.

The rearrangement joins TRBV5-1 to TRBJ1-1; perhaps TRBD1 as D (6 bases). CDR1 is SGHRS and CDR2 is YFSETQ in the germline V gene. The length of the CDR3 is 16 residues. Deletions cut 0 bases from V and 0 bases from J, with 12 bases between. CDR3 DNA: TGCGCCAGCAGCTTGGGACAGGCTCAAATGAACACTGAAGCTTTCTTT. This translates into CASSLGQAQMNTEAFF.

The rearrangement joins TRBV5-1 to TRBJ2-1, with 7 bases lining up with TRBD2. With 3 bases clipped from V and 0 bases from J, the junction kept 3 bases outside the gene matches. CDR1 SGHRS and CDR2 YFSETQ come from the germline V gene. The CDR3 runs 15 residues. CDR3 in DNA: TGCGCCAGCAGCTGGGACTATAACTCCTACAATGAGCAGTTCTTC. Its protein product is CASSWDYNSYNEQFF.

The DNA for the CDR3 is TGCGCCAGCAGCTTGGTTAGTGCCTCCTACGAGCAGTACTTC. As protein: CASSLVSASYEQYF. This chain uses TRBV5-1 with TRBJ2-7; D gene unclear. CDR3 length equals 14 residues. CDR1 SGHRS and CDR2 YFSETQ come from the germline V gene. Trimming stripped 0 bases from V and 0 bases from J, with 7 bases between.

The chain uses TRBV4-1 and TRBJ2-5; a possible D gene is TRBD2 (5 bases). Germline V gene lookup returns CDR1 MGHRA and CDR2 YSYEKL. Trimming cost V 1 base and J 3 bases, with 9 bases left between them. The CDR3 runs to 14 residues. CDR3 nucleotide sequence: TGCGCCAGCAGCCAAGTAGCGAGAAAAGAGACCCAGTACTTC. Its protein product is CASSQVARKETQYF.

The rearrangement joins TRBV15 to TRBJ2-6; D remains unclear. The germline V and J ends were trimmed by 0 bases and 2 bases, with 11 bases remaining between them. This CDR3 comprises 17 residues. In germline, CDR1 is LNHNV, CDR2 YYDKDF (reference sequence). CDR3 in amino acids: CATSRDDARTGANVLTF. In DNA form, the CDR3 reads TGTGCCACCAGCAGAGATGATGCTAGAACTGGGGCCAACGTCCTGACTTTC.

This chain links TRBV7-3 with TRBJ2-1; D is uncertain. This CDR3 spans 14 amino acids. The ends were cut back, 5 bases at V and 7 bases at J, with 15 bases in the middle. Germline values: CDR1 SGHTA, CDR2 FQGTGA. The CDR3 reads CASSLNRQPNEQFF. DNA for the CDR3: TGTGCCAGCAGCCTAAACCGACAACCGAATGAGCAGTTCTTC.

V gene TRBV28 combines with J gene TRBJ2-7, with TRBD1 matching over 8 bases. V was pared by 1 base and J by 2 bases, with 10 bases of the junction left unmatched. Germline loops: CDR1 MDHEN, CDR2 SYDVKM. CDR3 length equals 17 residues. The DNA of the CDR3 is TGTGCCAGCAGTTTATCGCCGGGACAGGAAATCCCCTACGAGCAGTACTTC. This sequence encodes CASSLSPGQEIPYEQYF.

The V call is TRBV29-1, the J call TRBJ2-1; 9 bases are shared with TRBD1. V lost 5 bases, J lost 3 bases, and 5 bases stayed unmatched. Germline CDR1 is SQVTM and CDR2 is ANQGSEA. The CDR3 covers 14 residues. CDR3 protein: CSVILTGGYNEQFF. The CDR3 DNA reads as TGCAGCGTTATTCTGACAGGGGGCTACAATGAGCAGTTCTTC.

V and J are TRBV19 and TRBJ2-1; 9 positions agree with TRBD2. The germline CDR1 and CDR2 sequences are LNHDA and SQIVND (reference sequence). This CDR3 has 13 residues. After removal of 8 bases from V and 6 bases from J, the junction contained 5 bases not matched to a gene. CDR3 bases: TGTGCCAGTGGGCGGGAGGGAGGCAATGAGCAGTTCTTC. Translated, it gives CASGREGGNEQFF.

The V call is TRBV6-6, the J call TRBJ2-3; 7 positions agree with TRBD2. V shed 5 bases and J 7 bases; nucleotides not matched to a gene: 9. The CDR3 consists of 14 residues. Germline V gene lookup returns CDR1 MNHNY and CDR2 SVGAGI (reference sequence). CDR3 sequence reads: CASSASGVPHTQYF. In nucleotides, the CDR3 is TGTGCCAGCAGTGCTAGCGGCGTTCCCCATACGCAGTATTTT.

The chain joins TRBV4-1 to TRBJ1-5, with 8 positions matching TRBD1. Germline CDR1 is MGHRA and CDR2 is YSYEKL. J lost 7 bases, V lost 0 bases, and 14 bases had no gene match. This CDR3 is built from 18 residues. DNA for the CDR3: TGCGCCAGCAGCCAAGAAATTTTATTATTGACAGGGGAGCAGCCCCAGCATTTT. It codes for CASSQEILLLTGEQPQHF.

The DNA of the CDR3 is TGTGCCAGCAGCAACGTAGAGAGCTCCTACGAGCAGTACTTC. Protein product: CASSNVESSYEQYF. The chain couples TRBV5-6 to TRBJ2-7; D is ambiguous. The CDR3 covers 14 residues. The germline V gene encodes CDR1 SGHDT and CDR2 YYEEEE. V was cut by 4 bases and J by 0 bases, with 11 bases left in between.

This chain joins TRBV25-1 and TRBJ2-3; D possibly corresponds to TRBD2 (6 bases). The CDR3 is 16 residues long. The V and J ends lost 6 bases and 0 bases respectively, with 16 bases between them. Per the germline V gene, CDR1 is MGHDK and CDR2 is SYGVNS. CDR3 region: CASSTGVKASTDTQYF. CDR3 coding DNA: TGTGCCAGCAGCACGGGAGTCAAGGCTAGCACAGATACGCAGTATTTT.

The chain has TRBV19 and TRBJ2-7; 13 bases agree with TRBD2. This CDR3 comprises 17 residues. The J segment lost 6 bases and the V segment lost 3 bases, leaving 11 bases of the junction unmatched. CDR1 is LNHDA, CDR2 SQIVND, per germline (reference sequence). The CDR3 sequence is CASSIGGWTSGSGEQYF. The CDR3, as DNA: TGTGCCAGTAGTATTGGGGGCTGGACTAGCGGGAGTGGCGAGCAGTACTTC. The full variable domain, completed using reference TRBV19 and TRBJ2-7, is DGGITQSPKYLFRKEGQNVTLSCEQNLNHDAMYWYRQDPGQGLRLIYYSQIVNDFQKGDIAEGYSVSREKKESFPLTVTSAQKNPTAFYLCASSIGGWTSGSGEQYFGPGTRLTVT.

This chain joins TRBV28 and TRBJ1-4; perhaps TRBD1 as D (6 bases). CDR3 length equals 16 residues. Trimming removed 4 bases from V and 16 bases from J, with 28 bases in between. Germline V lookup: CDR1 MDHEN, CDR2 SYDVKM. Here the CDR3 reads CASSSAANRDRFVPFF. As DNA, the CDR3 is TGTGCCAGCAGTTCGGCGGCTAACAGGGATCGTTTTGTGCCGTTTTTT.

The rearrangement links TRBV19 to TRBJ1-1; D not certain. The V and J ends lost 3 bases and 7 bases respectively, with 9 bases between them. Germline CDR1 and CDR2: LNHDA and SQIVND (reference sequence). The CDR3 extends over 12 amino acids. Here the CDR3 DNA reads TGTGCCAGTAGTATGGGTCGGGATGAAGCTTTCTTT. Encoded protein: CASSMGRDEAFF.